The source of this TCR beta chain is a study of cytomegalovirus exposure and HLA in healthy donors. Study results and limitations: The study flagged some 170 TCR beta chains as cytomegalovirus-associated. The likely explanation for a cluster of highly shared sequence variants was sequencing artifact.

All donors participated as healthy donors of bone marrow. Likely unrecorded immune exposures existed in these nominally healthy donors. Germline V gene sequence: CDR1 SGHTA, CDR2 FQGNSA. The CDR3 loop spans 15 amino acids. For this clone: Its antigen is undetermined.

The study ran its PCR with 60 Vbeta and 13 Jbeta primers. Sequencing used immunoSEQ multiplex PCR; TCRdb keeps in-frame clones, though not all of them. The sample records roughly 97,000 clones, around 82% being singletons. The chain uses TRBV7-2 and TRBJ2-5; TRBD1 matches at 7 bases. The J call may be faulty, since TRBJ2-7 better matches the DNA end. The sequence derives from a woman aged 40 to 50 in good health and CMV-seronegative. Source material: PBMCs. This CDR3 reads CASSLRTGQTYEQYF. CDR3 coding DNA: TGTGCCAGCAGTCTACGGACGGGACAGACCTACGAGCAGTACTTC.